The 5 T cell receptor beta chains presented below share a single source sample, sequenced in a study of blood T cells in healthy people across ages. PCR was performed a second time for roughly 6 to 12 cycles using a sample-barcoded 5' primer and a J-beta primer mix. TCRdb reanalysed the 5' RACE reads using MiXCR and keeps one entry per CDR3 protein. The sample lists fewer than 1,200,000 distinct CDR3 sequences; under 30% were seen once. These data also featured in a second study, about T cells of mothers and their children.

Sequenced: blood. Receptor source: a girl aged 2-10 years in good health.

As DNA, the CDR3 is TGTGCCACCAGCAGAGACGCGGTTCAAGAGACCCAGTACTTC. Its protein product is CATSRDAVQETQYF. The V and J genes are TRBV15 and TRBJ2-5; D call uncertain. Trimming pared 0 bases from V and 2 bases from J, leaving 7 bases between. CDR3 length equals 14 residues. The germline V gene encodes CDR1 LNHNV and CDR2 YYDKDF (reference sequence).

This clonotype occurred many times. The CDR3 DNA reads TGTGCCAGCAGTTTAGACCAGGGTCGGGCCTATAATTCACCCCTCCACTTT. This codes for CASSLDQGRAYNSPLHF. The V and J genes are TRBV12-3 or TRBV12-4 and TRBJ1-6, with D maybe TRBD1 (5 bases). This CDR3 comprises 17 residues. Trimming cost V 1 base and J 2 bases, with 12 bases left between them.

The chain carries TRBV7-9 and TRBJ1-1; D is unclear. The V end lost 7 bases, the J end lost 4 bases, and 13 bases lay between the germline ends. The germline V gene has CDR1 SEHNR and CDR2 FQNEAQ (reference sequence). The CDR3 spans 13 residues. The CDR3 DNA is TGTGCCAGCAACCATAGAGCCTCCACTGAAGCTTTCTTT. Protein product: CASNHRASTEAFF.

The sample holds a few counts of this clonotype. The chain has TRBV20-1 and TRBJ2-7, with TRBD1 as a possible D gene (6 bases). The closer fit of TRBJ2-1 to the DNA end suggests the J call may be wrong. The CDR3 consists of 13 residues. CDR1 DFQATT and CDR2 SNEGSKA come from the germline V gene (reference sequence). The CDR3 DNA follows: TGCAGTGCTAGAGAATACAGGGAGAATGAGCAGTTCTTC. The encoded protein is CSAREYRENEQFF.

This chain uses TRBV5-4 with TRBJ2-5; D unresolved. V was shortened by 4 bases and J by 5 bases, with 12 bases between the two germline ends. Germline-derived CDR1 and CDR2 are SGHNT and YYREEE (reference sequence). The CDR3 sequence is 13 residues long. The CDR3 DNA is TGTGCCAGCAGCCCCACCGTTGGGGAGACCCAGTACTTC. Translating gives CASSPTVGETQYF.